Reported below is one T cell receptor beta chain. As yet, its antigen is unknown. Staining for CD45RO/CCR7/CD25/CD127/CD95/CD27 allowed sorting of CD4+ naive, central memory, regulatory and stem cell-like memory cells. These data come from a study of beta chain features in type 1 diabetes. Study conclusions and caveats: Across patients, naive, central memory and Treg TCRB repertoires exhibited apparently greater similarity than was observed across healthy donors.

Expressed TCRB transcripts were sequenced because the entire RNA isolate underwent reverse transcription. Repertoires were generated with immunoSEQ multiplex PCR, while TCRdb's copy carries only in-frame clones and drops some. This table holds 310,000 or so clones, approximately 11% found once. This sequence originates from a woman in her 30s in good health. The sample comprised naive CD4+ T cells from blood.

The CDR3, as DNA: TGTGCCAGCAGCTTCAGGGCCGATGAGCAGTTCTTC. Translating it yields CASSFRADEQFF. The rearrangement joins TRBV7-3 to TRBJ2-1, with a weak D call TRBD1 (5 bases). Germline loops: CDR1 SGHTA, CDR2 FQGTGA. The germline V and J ends were trimmed by 3 bases and 8 bases, with 8 bases remaining between them. CDR3 length: 12 amino acids.